This T cell receptor beta chain comes out of a study of response to subunit inactivated influenza vaccine. Notes on the study in general: T cells newly recruited by each seasonal influenza vaccination are few, the authors suggested.

TCRdb reprocessed the RT-PCR reads via MiXCR and lists one record per CDR3 protein. The data show hundreds of thousands of distinct CDR3 sequences, with 12% seen just once and 10% held by the top ten. Per the germline V gene, CDR1 is SQVTM and CDR2 is ANQGSEA. This CDR3 comprises 11 residues. Trimming took 6 bases from V and 3 from J, leaving 7 bases between them. The sample holds a few counts of this clonotype. Antigen: not known. The sample here was PBMCs from blood, taken on the day of vaccination. The V gene is TRBV29-1, the J gene TRBJ2-3; D gene uncertain. This clonotype originated in a man over 45 who received an inactivated influenza vaccine. The chain's CDR3 is CSVLVTDTQYF. The DNA for the CDR3 is TGCAGCGTCCTCGTGACAGATACGCAGTATTTT.